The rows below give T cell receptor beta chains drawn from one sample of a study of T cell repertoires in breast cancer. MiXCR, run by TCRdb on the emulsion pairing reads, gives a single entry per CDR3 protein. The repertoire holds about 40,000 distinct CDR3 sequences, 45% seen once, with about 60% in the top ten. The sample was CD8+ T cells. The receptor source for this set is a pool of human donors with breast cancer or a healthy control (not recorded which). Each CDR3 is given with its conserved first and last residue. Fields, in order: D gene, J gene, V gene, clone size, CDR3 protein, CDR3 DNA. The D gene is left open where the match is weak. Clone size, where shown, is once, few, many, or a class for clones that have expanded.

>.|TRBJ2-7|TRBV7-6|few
CASSPQGVGYEQYF
TGTGCCAGCAGCCCCCAGGGTGTGGGCTACGAGCAGTACTTC
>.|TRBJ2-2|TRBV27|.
CASSFGNTGELFF
TGTGCCAGCAGTTTTGGTAACACCGGGGAGCTGTTTTTT
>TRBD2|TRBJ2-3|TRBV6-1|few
CASSRGGTRLNTQYF
TGTGCCAGCAGCCGGGGAGGGACTAGACTAAATACGCAGTATTTT
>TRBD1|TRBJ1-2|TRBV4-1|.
CASSQDITGDGYTF
TGCGCCAGCAGCCAAGATATAACAGGGGATGGCTACACCTTT
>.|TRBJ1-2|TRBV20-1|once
CSARDMGRGRAYGYTF
TGCAGTGCTAGAGATATGGGCAGGGGCCGCGCCTATGGCTACACCTTC
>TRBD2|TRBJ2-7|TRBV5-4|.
CASSLAGLAVYEQYF
TGTGCCAGCAGCTTGGCGGGACTAGCGGTCTACGAGCAGTACTTC
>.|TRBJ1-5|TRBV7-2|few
CASSSDLNQPQHF
TGTGCCAGCAGCTCCGACTTAAATCAGCCCCAGCATTTT
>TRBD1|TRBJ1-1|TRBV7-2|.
CASSLEGRGITEAFF
TGTGCCAGCAGCTTAGAAGGCAGGGGGATCACTGAAGCTTTCTTT
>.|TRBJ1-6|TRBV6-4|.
CASSDSDGSNSPLHF
TGTGCCAGCAGTGACTCGGACGGATCGAATTCACCCCTCCACTTT
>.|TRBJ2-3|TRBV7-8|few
CASRFRGRTDTQYF
TGTGCCAGCAGGTTTAGAGGGAGGACAGATACGCAGTATTTT
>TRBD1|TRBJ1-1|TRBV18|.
CVSSQNRGDTEAFF
TGTGTCAGCTCACAGAACAGGGGGGACACTGAAGCTTTCTTT
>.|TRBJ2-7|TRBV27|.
CASSQSVLPYEQYF
TGTGCCAGCAGTCAGAGCGTCCTCCCCTACGAGCAGTACTTC
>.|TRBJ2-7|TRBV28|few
CASSLVGSSYEQYF
TGTGCCAGCAGTTTAGTGGGGAGCTCCTACGAGCAGTACTTC
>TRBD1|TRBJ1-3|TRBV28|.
CASSTGQPAPGNTIYF
TGTGCCAGCAGTACGGGACAGCCTGCGCCTGGAAACACCATATATTTT
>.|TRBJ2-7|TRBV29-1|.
CSVVGLQPDGQYF
TGCAGCGTTGTAGGTTTACAACCAGACGGGCAGTACTTC
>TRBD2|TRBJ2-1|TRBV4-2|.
CASSQAGLEGANEQFF
TGTGCCAGCAGCCAAGCGGGACTAGAGGGTGCAAATGAGCAGTTCTTC
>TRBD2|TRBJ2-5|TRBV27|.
CASKSVGGAGQTQYF
TGTGCCAGCAAGTCTGTCGGGGGGGCCGGGCAGACCCAGTACTTC
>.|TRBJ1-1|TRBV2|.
CASSEASSDQVAFF
TGTGCCAGCAGTGAAGCCTCCTCAGACCAAGTAGCTTTCTTT
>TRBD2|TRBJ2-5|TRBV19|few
CASSASGGEETQYF
TGTGCCAGTAGTGCGAGCGGGGGGGAAGAGACCCAGTACTTC
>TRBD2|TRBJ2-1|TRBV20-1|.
CSAQSGSAYNEQFF
TGCAGTGCCCAGAGCGGGAGTGCTTACAATGAGCAGTTCTTC
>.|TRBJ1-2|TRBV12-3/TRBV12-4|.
CASSLFGAGDYGYTF
TGTGCCAGCAGTTTGTTCGGGGCTGGGGACTATGGCTACACCTTC
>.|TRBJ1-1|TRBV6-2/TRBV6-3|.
CASGEETNTEAFF
TGTGCCAGCGGTGAAGAAACGAACACTGAAGCTTTCTTT
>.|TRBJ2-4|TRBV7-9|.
CASSSPDEGENIQYF
TGTGCCAGCAGCTCCCCGGATGAGGGGGAAAACATTCAGTACTTC
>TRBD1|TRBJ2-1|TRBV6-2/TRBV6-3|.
CVSSLQGVNEQFF
TGTGTTAGCAGTTTACAGGGGGTTAATGAGCAGTTCTTC
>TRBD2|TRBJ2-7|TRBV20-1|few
CSALLAPSSYEQYF
TGCAGTGCCCTACTAGCGCCAAGCTCCTACGAGCAGTACTTC
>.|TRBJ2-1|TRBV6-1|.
CASSDGSPNNEQFF
TGTGCCAGCAGTGACGGGTCACCAAACAATGAGCAGTTCTTC
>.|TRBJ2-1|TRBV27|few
CASSRRGGGASNEQFF
TGTGCCAGCAGCCGAAGGGGGGGGGGCGCTTCCAATGAGCAGTTCTTC
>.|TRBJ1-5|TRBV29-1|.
CSVQDVPNQPQHF
TGCAGCGTTCAGGACGTCCCCAATCAGCCCCAGCATTTT
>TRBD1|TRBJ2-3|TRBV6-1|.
CASSDRETGGHTDTQYF
TGTGCCAGCAGTGACCGAGAGACAGGGGGCCACACAGATACGCAGTATTTT
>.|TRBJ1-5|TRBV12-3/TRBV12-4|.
CASRGQANQPQHF
TGTGCCAGCAGAGGACAAGCCAATCAGCCCCAGCATTTT
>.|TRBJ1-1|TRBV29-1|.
CSAVPAGGMGNTEAFF
TGCAGCGCCGTACCGGCGGGTGGGATGGGGAACACTGAAGCTTTCTTT
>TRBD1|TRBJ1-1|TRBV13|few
CASSLKGALLAEAFF
TGTGCCAGCAGCTTAAAGGGGGCGCTCCTGGCTGAAGCTTTCTTT
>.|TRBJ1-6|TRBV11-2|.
CASRPGGGSPLHF
TGTGCCAGCCGCCCCGGGGGGGGGTCACCCCTCCACTTT
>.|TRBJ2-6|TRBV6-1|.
CASWGIRTFSGANVLTF
TGTGCCAGCTGGGGTATCCGTACCTTCTCTGGGGCCAACGTCCTGACTTTC
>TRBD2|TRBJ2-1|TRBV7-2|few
CASSPRLGRRFF
TGTGCCAGCAGCCCACGTCTCGGGAGGCGGTTCTTC
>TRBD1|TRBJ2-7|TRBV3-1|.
CASSLSQGIMDEQYF
TGTGCCAGCAGCCTCTCACAGGGGATTATGGACGAGCAGTACTTC
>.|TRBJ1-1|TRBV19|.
CASSIQGRTEAFF
TGTGCCAGTAGTATACAGGGTCGGACTGAAGCTTTCTTT
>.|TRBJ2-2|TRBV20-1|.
CSASDAAGYTGELFF
TGCAGTGCTAGCGACGCAGCGGGCTACACCGGGGAGCTGTTTTTT
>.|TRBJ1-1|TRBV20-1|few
CSAHKTGTNTEAFF
TGCAGTGCTCATAAGACAGGAACGAACACTGAAGCTTTCTTT
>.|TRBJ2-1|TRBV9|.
CASSVVTGDNEQFF
TGTGCCAGCAGCGTAGTTACAGGAGACAATGAGCAGTTCTTC
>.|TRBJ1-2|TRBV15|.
CATSRDREGSPEGYTF
TGTGCCACCAGCAGAGATCGTGAGGGGTCCCCGGAGGGCTACACCTTC
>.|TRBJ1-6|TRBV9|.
CASSVVGGYNSPLHF
TGTGCCAGCAGCGTAGTAGGGGGATATAATTCACCCCTCCACTTT
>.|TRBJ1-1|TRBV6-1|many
CASSDQMNTEAFF
TGTGCCAGCAGTGATCAAATGAACACTGAAGCTTTCTTT
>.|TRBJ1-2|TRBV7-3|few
CASSLIPQYYGYTF
TGTGCCAGCAGCTTAATTCCGCAATACTATGGCTACACCTTC
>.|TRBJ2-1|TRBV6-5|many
CASSYLAYYNEQFF
TGTGCCAGCAGTTACCTTGCCTACTACAATGAGCAGTTCTTC
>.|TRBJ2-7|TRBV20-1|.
CSARGTVFSYEQYF
TGCAGTGCTAGAGGCACCGTATTCTCCTACGAGCAGTACTTC
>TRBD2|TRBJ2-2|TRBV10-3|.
CAIMPGLANTGELFF
TGTGCCATCATGCCGGGACTAGCGAACACCGGGGAGCTGTTTTTT
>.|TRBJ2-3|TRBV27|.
CDSSLRRNFGTDTQYF
TGTGACAGCAGTTTACGGCGCAACTTCGGAACAGATACGCAGTATTTT
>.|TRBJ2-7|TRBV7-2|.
CASRPPGTSAGEQCF
TGTGCCAGCAGGCCCCCTGGGACTTCAGCTGGCGAGCAGTGCTTC
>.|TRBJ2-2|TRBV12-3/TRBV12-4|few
CASRYPNTGELFF
TGTGCCAGCCGATACCCGAACACCGGGGAGCTGTTTTTT
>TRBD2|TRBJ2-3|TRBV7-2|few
CASSPRLAGAADTQYF
TGTGCCAGCAGCCCCCGACTAGCGGGAGCTGCAGATACGCAGTATTTT
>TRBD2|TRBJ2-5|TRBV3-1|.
CASSQEAPSGQETQYF
TGTGCCAGCAGCCAAGAAGCACCTAGCGGGCAAGAGACCCAGTACTTC
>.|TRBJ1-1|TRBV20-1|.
CSASPGHRKAFF
TGCAGTGCTTCCCCGGGACACAGAAAAGCTTTCTTT